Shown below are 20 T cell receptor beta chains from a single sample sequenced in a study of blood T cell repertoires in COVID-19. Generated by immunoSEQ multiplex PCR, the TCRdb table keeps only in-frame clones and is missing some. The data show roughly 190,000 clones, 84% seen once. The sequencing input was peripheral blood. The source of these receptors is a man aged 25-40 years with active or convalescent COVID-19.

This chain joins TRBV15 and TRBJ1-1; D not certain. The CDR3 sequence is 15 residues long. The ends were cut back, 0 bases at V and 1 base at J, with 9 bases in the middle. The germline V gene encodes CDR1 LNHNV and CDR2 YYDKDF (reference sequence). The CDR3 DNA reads TGTGCCACCAGCAGAGACGGGGTACGGAACACTGAAGCTTTCTTT. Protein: CATSRDGVRNTEAFF.

The CDR3 reads CASNLGETQYF. The CDR3 DNA reads as TGTGCCAGTAATTTGGGCGAGACCCAGTACTTC. The chain employs TRBV19 and TRBJ2-5; D gene unclear. This CDR3 has 11 amino acids. V was clipped by 7 bases and J by 5 bases, with 8 bases between them. Looked up from germline, CDR1 is LNHDA and CDR2 is SQIVND (reference sequence).

Here the CDR3 reads CASSFGGATNEKLFF. The CDR3 region has the DNA TGTGCCAGCAGCTTCGGCGGCGCAACTAATGAAAAACTGTTTTTT. The V gene is TRBV7-9, the J gene TRBJ1-4, with no clear D. The length of the CDR3 is 15 residues. Germline CDR1 reads SEHNR; CDR2 reads FQNEAQ (reference sequence). Trimming left V 3 bases short and J 0 bases short, with 8 bases between.

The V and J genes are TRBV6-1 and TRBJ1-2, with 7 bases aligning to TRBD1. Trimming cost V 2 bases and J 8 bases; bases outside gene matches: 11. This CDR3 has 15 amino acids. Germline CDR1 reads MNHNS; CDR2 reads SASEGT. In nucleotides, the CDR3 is TGTGCCAGCAGTGAAAGGACAGGCTTTAAAGAAGGCTACACCTTC. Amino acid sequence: CASSERTGFKEGYTF.

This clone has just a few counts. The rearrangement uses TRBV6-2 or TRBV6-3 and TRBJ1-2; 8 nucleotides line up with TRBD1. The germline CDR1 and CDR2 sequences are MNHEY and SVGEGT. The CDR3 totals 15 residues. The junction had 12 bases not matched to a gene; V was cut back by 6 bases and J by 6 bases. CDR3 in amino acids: CASSRAPQGADGYTF. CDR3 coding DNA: TGTGCCAGCAGCCGCGCCCCTCAGGGGGCTGATGGCTACACCTTC.

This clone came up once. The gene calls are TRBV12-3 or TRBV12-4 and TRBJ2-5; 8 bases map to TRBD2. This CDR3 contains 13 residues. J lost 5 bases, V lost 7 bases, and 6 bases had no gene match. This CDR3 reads CASTSGGPETQYF. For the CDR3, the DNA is TGTGCCAGCACCTCGGGGGGGCCGGAGACCCAGTACTTC.

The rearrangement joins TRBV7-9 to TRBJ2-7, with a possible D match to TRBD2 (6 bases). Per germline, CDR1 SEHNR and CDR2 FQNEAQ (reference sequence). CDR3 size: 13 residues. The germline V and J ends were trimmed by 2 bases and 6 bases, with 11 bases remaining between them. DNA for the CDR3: TGTGCCAGCAGCTTATCTTGGGGAGGCGAGCAGTACGTC. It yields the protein CASSLSWGGEQYV.

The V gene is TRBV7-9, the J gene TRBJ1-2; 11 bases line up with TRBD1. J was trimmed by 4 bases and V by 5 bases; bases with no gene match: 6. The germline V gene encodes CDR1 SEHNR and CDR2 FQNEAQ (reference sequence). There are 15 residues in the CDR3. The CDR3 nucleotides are TGTGCCAGCAGCCTTGGGACAGGGGGGGTCTATGGCTACACCTTC. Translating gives CASSLGTGGVYGYTF.

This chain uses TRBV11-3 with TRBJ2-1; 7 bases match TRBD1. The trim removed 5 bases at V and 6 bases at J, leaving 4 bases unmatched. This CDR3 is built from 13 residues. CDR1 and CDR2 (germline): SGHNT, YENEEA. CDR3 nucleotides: TGTGCCAGCAGCCACAGGGGAGCCAATGAGCAGTTCTTC. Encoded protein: CASSHRGANEQFF.

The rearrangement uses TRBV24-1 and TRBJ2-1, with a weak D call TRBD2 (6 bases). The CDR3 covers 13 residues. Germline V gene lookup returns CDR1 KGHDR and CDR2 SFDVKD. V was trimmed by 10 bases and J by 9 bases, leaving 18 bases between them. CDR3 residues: CATKTQGLSEQFF. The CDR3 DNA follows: TGTGCCACAAAAACCCAGGGACTGAGTGAGCAGTTCTTC.

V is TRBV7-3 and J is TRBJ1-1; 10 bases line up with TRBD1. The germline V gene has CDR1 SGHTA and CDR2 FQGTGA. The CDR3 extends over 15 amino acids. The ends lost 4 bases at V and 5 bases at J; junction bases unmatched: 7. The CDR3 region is CASSSTGGAGTEAFF. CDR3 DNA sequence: TGTGCCAGCAGCTCGACAGGGGGCGCGGGGACTGAAGCTTTCTTT.

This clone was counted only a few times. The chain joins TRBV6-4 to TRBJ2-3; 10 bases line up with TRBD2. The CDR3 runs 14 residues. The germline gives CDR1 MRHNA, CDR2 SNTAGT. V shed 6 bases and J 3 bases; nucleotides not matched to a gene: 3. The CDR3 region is CASSPSGSTDTQYF. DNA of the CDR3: TGTGCCAGCAGCCCTAGCGGGAGTACAGATACGCAGTATTTT.

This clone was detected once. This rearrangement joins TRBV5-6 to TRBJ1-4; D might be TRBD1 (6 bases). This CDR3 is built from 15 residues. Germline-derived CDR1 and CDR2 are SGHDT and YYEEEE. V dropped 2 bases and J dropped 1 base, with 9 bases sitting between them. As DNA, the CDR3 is TGTGCCAGCAGCTTAGTCAGGGGAACTAATGAAAAACTGTTTTTT. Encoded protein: CASSLVRGTNEKLFF.

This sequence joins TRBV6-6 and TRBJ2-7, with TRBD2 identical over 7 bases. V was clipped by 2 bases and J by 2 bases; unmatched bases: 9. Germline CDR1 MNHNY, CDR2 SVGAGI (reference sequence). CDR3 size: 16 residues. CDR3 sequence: CASSYTGTTGAYEQYF. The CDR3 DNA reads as TGTGCCAGCAGTTACACCGGGACTACGGGGGCCTACGAGCAGTACTTC.

The CDR3 sequence: CASSLGPVYGYTF. Written as DNA, the CDR3 is TGTGCCAGCAGTTTAGGGCCAGTCTATGGCTACACCTTC. This rearrangement joins TRBV27 to TRBJ1-2; unclear D gene. Trimming pared 2 bases from V and 4 bases from J, leaving 8 bases between. Germline values: CDR1 MNHEY, CDR2 SMNVEV (reference sequence). The CDR3 is 13 residues long.

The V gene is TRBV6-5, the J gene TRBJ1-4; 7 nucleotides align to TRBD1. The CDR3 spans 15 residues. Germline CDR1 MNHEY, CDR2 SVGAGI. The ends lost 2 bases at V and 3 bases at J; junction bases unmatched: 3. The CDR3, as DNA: TGTGCCAGCAGTTACGGGCAGGGGGCTAATGAAAAACTGTTTTTT. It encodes CASSYGQGANEKLFF.

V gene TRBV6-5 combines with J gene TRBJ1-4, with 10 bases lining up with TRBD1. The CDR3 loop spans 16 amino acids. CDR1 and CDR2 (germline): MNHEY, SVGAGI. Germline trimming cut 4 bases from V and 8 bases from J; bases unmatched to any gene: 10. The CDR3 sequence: CASSLRGTGAGEKLFF. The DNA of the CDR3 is TGTGCCAGCAGTTTACGAGGGACAGGGGCGGGGGAAAAACTGTTTTTT.

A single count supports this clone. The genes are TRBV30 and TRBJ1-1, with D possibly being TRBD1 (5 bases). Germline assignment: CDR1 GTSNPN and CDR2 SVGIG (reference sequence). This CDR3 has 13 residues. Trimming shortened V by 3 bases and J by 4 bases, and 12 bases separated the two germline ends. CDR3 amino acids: CAWRAGRSTEAFF. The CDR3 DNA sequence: TGTGCCTGGAGGGCAGGGAGGAGCACTGAAGCTTTCTTT.

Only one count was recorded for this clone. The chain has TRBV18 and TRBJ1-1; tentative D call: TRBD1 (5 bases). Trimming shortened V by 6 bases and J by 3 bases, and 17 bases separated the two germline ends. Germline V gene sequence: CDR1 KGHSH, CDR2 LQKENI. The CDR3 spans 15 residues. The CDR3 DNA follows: TGTGCCAGCTCCGATTCGGCCCTCAGGGACACTGAAGCTTTCTTT. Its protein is CASSDSALRDTEAFF.

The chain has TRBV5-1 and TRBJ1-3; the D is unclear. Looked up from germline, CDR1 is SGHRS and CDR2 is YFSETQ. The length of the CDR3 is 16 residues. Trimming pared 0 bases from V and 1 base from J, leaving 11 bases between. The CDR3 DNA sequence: TGCGCCAGCAGCTTGGGGTCCGGAGGTTCTGGAAACACCATATATTTT. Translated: CASSLGSGGSGNTIYF.